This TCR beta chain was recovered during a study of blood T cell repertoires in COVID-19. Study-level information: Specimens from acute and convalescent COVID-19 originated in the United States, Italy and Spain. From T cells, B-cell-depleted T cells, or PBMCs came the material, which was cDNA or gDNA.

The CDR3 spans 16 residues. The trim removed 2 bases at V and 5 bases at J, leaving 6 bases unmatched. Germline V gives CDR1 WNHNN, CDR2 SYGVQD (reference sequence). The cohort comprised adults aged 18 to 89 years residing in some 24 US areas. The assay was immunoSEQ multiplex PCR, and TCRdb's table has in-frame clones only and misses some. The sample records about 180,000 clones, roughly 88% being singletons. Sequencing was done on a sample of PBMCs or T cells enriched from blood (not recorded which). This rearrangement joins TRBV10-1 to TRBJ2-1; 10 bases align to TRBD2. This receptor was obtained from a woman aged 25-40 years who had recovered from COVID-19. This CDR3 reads CASSEQSGRAHNEQFF. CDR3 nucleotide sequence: TGCGCCAGCAGTGAGCAAAGCGGGAGGGCCCACAATGAGCAGTTCTTC.